This TCR beta chain emerged from a study of blood T cell repertoires in COVID-19. On the study more broadly: Nucleic acid was either cDNA or gDNA, and it came from T cells, B-cell-depleted T cells, or PBMCs.

Original analysis: Amplification of reference gene primers was used by the study to estimate nucleated cell counts. Data came from immunoSEQ multiplex PCR; TCRdb stores just in-frame clones and leaves some out. Clone size and V and J calls were adopted from that table, with D and trimming inferred from the DNA. The sample has a few hundred thousand clones, about 87% seen once. In germline, CDR1 is SGHNT, CDR2 YYREEE (reference sequence). This CDR3 region has 13 residues. V lost 4 bases and J 4 bases, leaving 12 bases between the germline ends. The sample holds a few counts of this clone. Sequencing used peripheral blood. The origin of this receptor is a woman aged 55-70 years with COVID-19, enrolled during active disease. The gene calls are TRBV5-4 and TRBJ2-7; D may be TRBD1 (6 bases). The CDR3 region is CASSRRQEYEQYF. DNA for the CDR3: TGTGCCAGCAGCCGGAGACAGGAGTACGAGCAGTACTTC.